The 18 T cell receptor beta chains below all came from one sample that was sequenced in a study of T cell clonality in common variable immunodeficiency. Here immunoSEQ multiplex PCR was the method, and the copy in TCRdb shows in-frame clones only, minus some. The specimen has under 50,000 clones, none found just once. Specimen: peripheral blood mononuclear cells. The receptor source for this set is a person aged 18 to 70 in good health.

The sample holds many counts of this clone. The read terminates 3 residues ahead of where the CDR3 ends, so the germline J gene completes it. The rearrangement joins TRBV20-1 to TRBJ1-6; D might be TRBD1 (5 bases). Germline assignment: CDR1 DFQATT and CDR2 SNEGSKA (reference sequence). Trimming took off 1 base at V and 7 bases at J, with 14 bases between the two ends. The CDR3 is 15 residues long. CDR3 bases read: TGCAGTGCTAGAGGTGGGGCCACGCGAAATTCACCC. Translating gives CSARGGATRNSP. The entire CDR3 sequence reads CSARGGATRNSPLHF.

This clone was seen ten or more times. The read ends 3 residues early relative to the CDR3; the germline J gene fills the gap. The chain uses TRBV4-2 and TRBJ1-5, with TRBD1 matching over 7 bases. Trimming removed 4 bases from V and 9 bases from J; junction bases left unmatched: 21. CDR3 length: 18 residues. In germline, CDR1 is LGHNA, CDR2 YNFKEQ. CDR3 bases read: TGTGCCAGCAGCCCCGGCCGGCGAAGGACAGGAGGTATGGCGCCC. Residues: CASSPGRRRTGGMAP. The CDR3 as a whole reads CASSPGRRRTGGMAPQHF.

This clone was observed at least ten times. The read halts 3 residues ahead of the CDR3 end, with the missing end drawn from the germline J gene. This chain uses TRBV11-2 with TRBJ1-1, with D possibly being TRBD1 (6 bases). The CDR3 covers 12 residues. Germline loops: CDR1 SGHAT, CDR2 FQNNGV. This CDR3 is CASSLDTGFAFF. CDR3 DNA (partial): TGTGCCAGCAGCTTAGATACAGGGTTT.

In this sample, this clone turned up many times. The CDR3 is cut off 3 residues early in the read; its end comes from the germline J gene. The chain uses TRBV10-3 and TRBJ1-1; no firm D call. Trimming removed 4 bases at V and 1 base at J, with 7 bases between. The CDR3 loop spans 13 amino acids. CDR1 is ENHRY and CDR2 is SYGVKD in the germline V gene. Partial CDR3 DNA: TGTGCCATCAGTGTCTTCGGGAACACTGAA. It encodes CAISVFGNTE. The complete CDR3 protein is CAISVFGNTEAFF.

This clone was seen ten or more times. Read sequence stops 3 residues before the CDR3 end, and the germline J gene provides the missing end. V gene TRBV13 combines with J gene TRBJ2-7; TRBD1 agrees at 9 bases. Germline assignment: CDR1 PRHDT and CDR2 FYEKMQ (reference sequence). V lost 5 bases to trimming and J lost 0 bases; unmatched junction nucleotides: 5. This CDR3 has 15 residues. The part of the CDR3 DNA that was read is TGTGCCAGCAGCACCCGACAGGGGGACTCCTACGAG. It specifies CASSTRQGDSYE. From start to end, the CDR3 is CASSTRQGDSYEQYF.

This clone occurred many times. The read finishes 3 residues shy of the CDR3 end, and the germline J gene is used to complete it. The chain carries TRBV29-1 and TRBJ1-4; TRBD1 matches at 8 bases. The CDR3 has 12 amino acids. Per germline, CDR1 SQVTM and CDR2 ANQGSEA. The part of the CDR3 DNA that was read is TGCAGCGTTGTACTGGACAGGGAGGAA. Protein product: CSVVLDREE. The whole CDR3 protein reads CSVVLDREELFF.

This clone came up many times. The read falls 3 residues short of the CDR3 end, and the missing part is taken from the germline J gene. The V and J genes are TRBV7-9 and TRBJ2-3, with 7 bases fitting TRBD1. The germline V gene encodes CDR1 SEHNR and CDR2 FQNEAQ (reference sequence). The V gene end was trimmed by 7 bases and the J gene end by 2 bases; junction bases not matched to a gene: 9. This CDR3 comprises 15 residues. CDR3 region: CASNEQGTATDTQYF. The covered CDR3 bases are TGTGCCAGCAACGAACAGGGGACCGCCACAGATACG.

This clone was observed many times. The read halts 3 residues ahead of the CDR3 end, with the missing end drawn from the germline J gene. The gene calls are TRBV2 and TRBJ1-1, with 8 positions matching TRBD1. The CDR3 has 14 amino acids. J gave up 4 bases and V 6 bases, and 7 bases lay outside the gene matches. The germline CDR1 and CDR2 sequences are SNHLY and FYNNEI. Incomplete CDR3 DNA: TGTGCCAGCAGGGCTATAGACAGGGGCACTGAA. It specifies CASRAIDRGTE. The whole CDR3 is CASRAIDRGTEAFF.

This clone was found many times. The sequenced fragment ends 3 residues before the CDR3 boundary, so the rest is inferred from the germline J gene. This rearrangement joins TRBV2 to TRBJ2-5, with no clear D. Trimming removed 1 base at V and 5 bases at J, with 14 bases between. Germline V gene lookup returns CDR1 SNHLY and CDR2 FYNNEI. The CDR3 is 15 residues long. This CDR3 is CASSEGEKSRETQYF. The covered CDR3 bases are TGTGCCAGCAGTGAAGGAGAGAAGTCAAGGGAGACC.

This clone was counted at least ten times. The read finishes 3 residues shy of the CDR3 end, and the germline J gene is used to complete it. The chain recombines TRBV2 with TRBJ1-4; TRBD1 agrees at 7 bases. Germline lookup yields CDR1 SNHLY and CDR2 FYNNEI. Unmatched junction bases numbered 10, after V lost 7 bases and J lost 8 bases. The CDR3 loop spans 14 amino acids. The CDR3 loop reads CASNGEGAGEKLFF. The DNA read from the CDR3 is TGTGCCAGCAATGGGGAGGGGGCAGGGGAAAAA. The variable domain in full, completed from reference TRBV2 and TRBJ1-4, reads EPEVTQTPSHQVTQMGQEVILRCVPISNHLYFYWYRQILGQKVEFLVSFYNNEISEKSEIFDDQFSVERPDGSNFTLKIRSTKLEDSAMYFCASNGEGAGEKLFFGSGTQLSVL.

This clone has a count of ten or more. The read terminates 3 residues before the CDR3 end, so the remaining end is supplied by the germline J gene. The chain carries TRBV18 and TRBJ1-1, with D unclear. The length of the CDR3 is 14 residues. Trimming cost V 0 bases and J 3 bases, with 8 bases left between them. Germline V gene data show CDR1 as KGHSH and CDR2 as LQKENI. The CDR3 region is CASSPPYRYTEAFF. The CDR3 DNA, read in part, is TGTGCCAGCTCACCACCGTACCGGTACACTGAA.

This clone was counted many times. CDR3 DNA, as far as it was read: TGTGCCAGTAGTGACCCCGGGACACAAGAAACAGATACG. Its protein is CASSDPGTQETDT. The entire CDR3 reads CASSDPGTQETDTQYF. The rearrangement links TRBV19 to TRBJ2-3, with D possibly being TRBD1 (6 bases). Sequencing ends 3 residues short of the CDR3 end; the germline J gene provides the rest. V lost 5 bases to trimming and J lost 3 bases, with 18 bases between them. Germline CDR1 LNHDA, CDR2 SQIVND (reference sequence). This CDR3 spans 16 amino acids.

This clone occurred many times. The read falls 3 residues short of the CDR3 end, and the missing part is taken from the germline J gene. The J gene is TRBJ2-7, the V gene TRBV6-2 or TRBV6-3, with 7 nucleotides matching TRBD1. Germline CDR1 is MNHEY and CDR2 is SVGEGT. This CDR3 has 14 amino acids. The V gene end was trimmed by 2 bases and the J gene end by 5 bases; junction bases not matched to a gene: 6. The CDR3 loop reads CASSYATGSNEQYF. CDR3 DNA, as far as it was read: TGTGCCAGCAGTTACGCGACAGGGTCGAACGAG.

Many counts were recorded for this clone. Read sequence stops 3 residues before the CDR3 end, and the germline J gene provides the missing end. The chain combines TRBV10-3 with TRBJ1-5; the D gene is possibly TRBD1 (5 bases). Trimming shortened V by 6 bases and J by 3 bases, and 15 bases separated the two germline ends. CDR3 length: 15 amino acids. In germline, CDR1 is ENHRY, CDR2 SYGVKD. CDR3 in amino acids: CAISSTENDNQPQHF. The part of the CDR3 DNA that was read is TGTGCCATCAGCTCGACAGAAAACGACAATCAGCCC.

This clone was recorded at least ten times. The CDR3 end is not reached by the read, which stops 3 residues before it; the germline J gene fills it in. This chain joins TRBV15 and TRBJ2-2, with TRBD1 matching over 12 bases. With 0 bases clipped from V and 7 bases from J, the junction kept 6 bases outside the gene matches. The CDR3 loop spans 17 amino acids. Germline-derived CDR1 and CDR2 are LNHNV and YYDKDF (reference sequence). The CDR3 here is CATSRDRDRGLNGELFF. The DNA read from the CDR3 is TGTGCCACCAGCAGAGATCGGGACAGGGGGCTGAACGGGGAG.

In this sample, this clone turned up many times. Read data end 3 residues before the CDR3 end; the end is taken from the germline J gene. Other DNA sequences in the same sample also yield this CDR3. The rearrangement joins TRBV6-1 to TRBJ2-7; possibly TRBD1 for D (5 bases). V dropped 2 bases and J dropped 2 bases, with 7 bases sitting between them. Germline loops: CDR1 MNHNS, CDR2 SASEGT. The CDR3 extends over 13 amino acids. The CDR3 sequence: CASSETGPYEQYF. The covered CDR3 bases are TGTGCCAGCAGTGAAACAGGTCCCTACGAG.

This clone has a count of ten or more. The read terminates 3 residues before the CDR3 end, so the remaining end is supplied by the germline J gene. V gene TRBV6-4 combines with J gene TRBJ2-1, with 11 bases fitting TRBD2. Germline assignment: CDR1 MRHNA and CDR2 SNTAGT. The CDR3 spans 15 residues. The V gene end was trimmed by 4 bases and the J gene end by 8 bases; junction bases not matched to a gene: 7. CDR3 bases read: TGTGCCAGCAGTGCCGAACTAGCGGGAGTAGATGAG. Encoded protein: CASSAELAGVDE. The whole CDR3 protein is CASSAELAGVDEQFF.

This clone was seen many times. The CDR3 is cut off 3 residues early in the read; its end comes from the germline J gene. The V and J genes are TRBV23-1 and TRBJ2-3; D gene unclear. TRBV23-1 falls under the ORF class, with uncertain function. The V gene lost 4 bases and the J gene lost 0 bases, with 11 bases spanning the gap. This CDR3 contains 15 residues. The CDR3 sequence: CASSPTPNSTDTQYF. Partial CDR3 DNA: TGCGCCAGCAGTCCGACACCGAATAGCACAGATACG.